The rows below give T cell receptor beta chains drawn from one sample of a study of shared clonotypes between healthy human individuals. Libraries were prepared by immunoSEQ multiplex PCR; TCRdb keeps only in-frame clonotypes and omits some of them. The sample includes approximately 2.1 million clones, more than 85% seen only once; the top ten take 0.39%. Sequenced material: naive CD4+ T cells from PBMCs. Source of these receptors: a young man in good health. Some clones in this sample may be carry-over from other donors' samples. Both conserved end residues are part of each CDR3. The D gene is left open where the match is weak. Only part of the rows carry a size: once, few, many, or a class if the clone is expanded.

cdr3_aa cdr3_nt cdr3_length v_call clone_size d_call j_call
CASRRADSYEQYF TGTGCCAGCAGGAGAGCGGACTCCTACGAGCAGTACTTC 13 TRBV6-5 NA NA TRBJ2-7
CATSSGTAGQETQYF TGTGCCACCAGCAGCGGCACAGCGGGCCAAGAGACCCAGTACTTC 15 TRBV15 NA NA TRBJ2-5
CASSLQGSNTEAFF TGTGCCAGCAGCTTACAGGGATCTAACACTGAAGCTTTCTTT 14 TRBV7-9 NA NA TRBJ1-1
CASSSGAYEQYF TGTGCCAGCAGCTCAGGGGCTTACGAGCAGTACTTC 12 TRBV5-5 NA NA TRBJ2-7
CASSGLAGPGEQFF TGTGCCAGCAGCGGACTAGCGGGGCCGGGGGAGCAGTTCTTC 14 TRBV11-2 NA TRBD2 TRBJ2-1
CAWRGVSSYNSPLHF TGTGCCTGGAGAGGTGTGAGCTCCTATAATTCACCCCTCCACTTT 15 TRBV30 NA NA TRBJ1-6
CSAATGGMTEAFF TGCAGCGCCGCTACAGGGGGCATGACTGAAGCTTTCTTT 13 TRBV29-1 NA TRBD1 TRBJ1-1
CATIGATGPPTYGYTF TGTGCCACCATCGGGGCGACAGGACCTCCCACCTATGGCTACACCTTC 16 TRBV28 NA NA TRBJ1-2
CASLYRRGTGEQFF TGTGCCAGCCTCTATAGGAGGGGGACTGGTGAGCAGTTCTTC 14 TRBV28 NA NA TRBJ2-1
CASSLPGLARETQYF TGTGCCAGCAGCCTACCGGGACTAGCCAGGGAGACCCAGTACTTC 15 TRBV14 NA TRBD2 TRBJ2-5
CSGGDRAPNYGYTF TGCAGCGGGGGGGACAGGGCTCCTAACTATGGCTACACCTTC 14 TRBV29-1 NA TRBD1 TRBJ1-2
CASSFGGAEANEKLFF TGTGCCAGCAGTTTCGGCGGGGCCGAAGCTAATGAAAAACTGTTTTTT 16 TRBV28 NA NA TRBJ1-4
CASSERPTREGRFEQYF TGTGCCAGCAGCGAGCGACCCACCCGGGAGGGCCGATTCGAGCAGTACTTC 17 TRBV21-1 NA NA TRBJ2-7
CASSSVESSVQFF TGTGCCAGCAGCTCCGTAGAGTCCAGTGTGCAGTTCTTC 13 TRBV5-4 few NA TRBJ2-1
CASSISGSGTYNEQFF TGTGCCAGTAGTATCTCGGGTAGCGGGACCTACAATGAGCAGTTCTTC 16 TRBV19 NA TRBD2 TRBJ2-1
CASSLEVFLSLGANYGYTF TGTGCCAGCAGTTTAGAGGTTTTTCTATCTTTGGGCGCTAACTATGGCTACACCTTC 19 TRBV28 NA NA TRBJ1-2
CASSSGGETQYF TGTGCCAGTAGTAGCGGGGGAGAGACCCAGTACTTC 12 TRBV19 few TRBD2 TRBJ2-5
CASSLSGGGYTF TGTGCCAGCAGTTTGTCGGGCGGAGGCTACACCTTC 12 TRBV28 NA NA TRBJ1-2
CAWSVLRTGEYEQYF TGTGCCTGGAGTGTATTGAGGACAGGAGAATACGAGCAGTACTTC 15 TRBV30 NA TRBD1 TRBJ2-7
CASSPPVAGSTDTQYF TGTGCCAGCAGCCCCCCCGTAGCGGGGAGCACAGATACGCAGTATTTT 16 TRBV7-2 NA TRBD2 TRBJ2-3
CASSWGLAGAEFF TGTGCCAGCAGCTGGGGGCTAGCGGGGGCCGAGTTCTTC 13 TRBV28 NA TRBD2 TRBJ2-1
CASSPSPQGAGQPQHF TGTGCCAGCTCACCAAGTCCACAGGGGGCTGGGCAGCCCCAGCATTTT 16 TRBV18 NA TRBD1 TRBJ1-5
CASSLGDGDTGELFF TGCGCCAGCAGCTTGGGGGACGGAGACACCGGGGAGCTGTTTTTT 15 TRBV5-1 NA NA TRBJ2-2
CASGTQGRIDDGYTF TGTGCCAGCGGAACACAGGGGAGAATAGATGATGGCTACACCTTC 15 TRBV10-3 NA TRBD1 TRBJ1-2
CASSQADTGTGNTIYF TGTGCCAGCAGCCAAGCGGACACTGGGACTGGAAACACCATATATTTT 16 TRBV4-2 NA NA TRBJ1-3
CASGVYTEAFF TGTGCCAGCGGCGTCTACACTGAAGCTTTCTTT 11 TRBV7-9 NA NA TRBJ1-1
CASSITGGELFF TGTGCCAGTAGTATAACAGGCGGGGAGCTGTTTTTT 12 TRBV19 few NA TRBJ2-2
CATSRGTGETQYF TGTGCCACCAGCAGAGGAACGGGGGAGACCCAGTACTTC 13 TRBV15 once NA TRBJ2-5
CASSLGRASSYEQYF TGTGCCAGCAGCTTGGGCAGGGCAAGCTCCTACGAGCAGTACTTC 15 TRBV5-4 NA NA TRBJ2-7